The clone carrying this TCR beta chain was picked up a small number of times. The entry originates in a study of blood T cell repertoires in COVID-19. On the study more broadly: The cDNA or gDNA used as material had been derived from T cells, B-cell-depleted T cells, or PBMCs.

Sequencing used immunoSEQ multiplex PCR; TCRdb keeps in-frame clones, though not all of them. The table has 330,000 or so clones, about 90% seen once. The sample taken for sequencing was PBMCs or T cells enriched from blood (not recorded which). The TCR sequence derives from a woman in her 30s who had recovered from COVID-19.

The CDR3 region is CASSLLSGRAYEQYF. The CDR3 nucleotides read TGTGCCAGCAGCCTCCTTAGCGGGAGGGCCTACGAGCAGTACTTC. V gene TRBV3-1 (or the pseudogene TRBV3-2) combines with J gene TRBJ2-7, with 11 bases that match TRBD2. The CDR3 runs to 15 residues. Germline V gene data show CDR1 as LGHDT and CDR2 as YNNKEL (reference sequence). Trimming removed 4 bases from V and 2 bases from J; junction bases left unmatched: 4.